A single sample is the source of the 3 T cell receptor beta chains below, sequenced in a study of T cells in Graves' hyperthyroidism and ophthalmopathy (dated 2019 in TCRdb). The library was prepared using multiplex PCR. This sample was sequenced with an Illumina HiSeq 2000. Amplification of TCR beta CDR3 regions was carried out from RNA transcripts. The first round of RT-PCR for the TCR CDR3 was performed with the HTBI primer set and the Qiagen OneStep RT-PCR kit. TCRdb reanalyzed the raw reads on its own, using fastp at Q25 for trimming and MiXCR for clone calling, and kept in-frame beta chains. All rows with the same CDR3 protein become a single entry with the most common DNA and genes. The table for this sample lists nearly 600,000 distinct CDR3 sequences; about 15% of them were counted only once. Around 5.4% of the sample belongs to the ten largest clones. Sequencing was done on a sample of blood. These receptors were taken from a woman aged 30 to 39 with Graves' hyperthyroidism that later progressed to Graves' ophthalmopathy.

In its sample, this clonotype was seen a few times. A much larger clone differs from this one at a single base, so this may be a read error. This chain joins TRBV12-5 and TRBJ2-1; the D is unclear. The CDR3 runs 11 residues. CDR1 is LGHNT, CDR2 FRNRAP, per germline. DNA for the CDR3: TGTGCTAGTCTAATGGGAAATGAGCAGCTCTTC. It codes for CASLMGNEQLF.

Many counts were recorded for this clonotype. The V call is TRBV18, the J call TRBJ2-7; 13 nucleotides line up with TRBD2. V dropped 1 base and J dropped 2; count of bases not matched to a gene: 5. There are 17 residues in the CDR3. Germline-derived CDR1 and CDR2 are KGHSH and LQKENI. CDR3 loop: CASSPQVTSGGTYEQYF. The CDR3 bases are TGTGCCAGCTCACCACAGGTGACTAGCGGGGGGACCTACGAGCAGTACTTC. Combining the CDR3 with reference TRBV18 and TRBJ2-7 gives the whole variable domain NAGVMQNPRHLVRRRGQEARLRCSPMKGHSHVYWYRQLPEEGLKFMVYLQKENIIDESGMPKERFSAEFPKEGPSILRIQQVVRGDSAAYFCASSPQVTSGGTYEQYFGPGTRLTVT.

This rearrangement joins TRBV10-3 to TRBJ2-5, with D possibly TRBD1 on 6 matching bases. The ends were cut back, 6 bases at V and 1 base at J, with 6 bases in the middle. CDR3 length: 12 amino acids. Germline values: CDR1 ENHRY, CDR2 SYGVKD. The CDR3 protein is CAIRDSQETQYF. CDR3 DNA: TGTGCCATCAGGGACAGCCAAGAGACCCAGTACTTC.